Following are 11 T cell receptor beta chains from one sample sequenced in a study of persistence of HIV-infected CD4 T cells. The libraries were made with immunoSEQ version 4 in survey mode. TCRdb's table, derived via immunoSEQ multiplex PCR, lists solely in-frame clones and lacks some. The sample consists of 50,000 or so clones, about 81% of them appearing once. Cells were stimulated with CMV-infected fibroblast lysates at roughly 10 ug/mL. CD40L/CD69 double-negative CD45RO-high memory CD4+ T cells were collected. These receptors are not linked to any known antigen. The sequencing used CD4+ T cells sorted from PBMCs after roughly 18-hour stimulation, collected from a patient who received antiretroviral therapy. These TCRs come from an adult man with HIV who was CMV-seropositive.

This clone was recorded a few times. CDR3 residues: CASRVLGVPAGELFF. CDR3 DNA sequence: TGTGCCAGCAGGGTCCTTGGGGTCCCGGCCGGGGAGCTGTTTTTT. The genes are TRBV3-1 (or the pseudogene TRBV3-2) and TRBJ2-2, with no clear D. The V end was cut by 6 bases, the J end by 6 bases, with 17 bases between. The germline V gene has CDR1 LGHDT and CDR2 YNNKEL (reference sequence). This CDR3 contains 15 residues.

This chain uses TRBV9 with TRBJ2-3; 8 nucleotides line up with TRBD2. Trimming took 4 bases from V and 3 from J; bases not matched to a gene: 7. Germline V gene lookup returns CDR1 SGDLS and CDR2 YYNGEE. This CDR3 contains 15 residues. CDR3 sequence (DNA): TGTGCCAGCAGCCCCCGGGAGGGCCAAACAGATACGCAGTATTTT. Amino acids: CASSPREGQTDTQYF.

This clone was counted a single time. The chain carries TRBV5-6 and TRBJ1-6, with a possible D match to TRBD1 (5 bases). The germline CDR1 and CDR2 sequences are SGHDT and YYEEEE. The V end lost 0 bases, the J end lost 7 bases, and 14 bases lay between the germline ends. The CDR3 runs to 16 residues. CDR3 in amino acids: CASSLVGGRTNSPLHF. DNA for the CDR3: TGTGCCAGCAGCTTGGTGGGGGGACGGACAAATTCACCCCTCCACTTT. Complete variable domain (other parts from reference TRBV5-6 and TRBJ1-6): DAGVTQSPTHLIKTRGQQVTLRCSPKSGHDTVSWYQQALGQGPQFIFQYYEEEERQRGNFPDRFSGHQFPNYSSELNVNALLLGDSALYLCASSLVGGRTNSPLHFGNGTRLTVT.

This sequence joins TRBV18 and TRBJ2-3; possibly TRBD2 for D (7 bases). V lost 6 bases and J 1 base, leaving 14 bases between the germline ends. Per germline, CDR1 KGHSH and CDR2 LQKENI. This CDR3 comprises 15 residues. The CDR3 region has the DNA TGTGCCAGCTCCGCTTCCGGGGGGCGCACAGATACGCAGTATTTT. Translation gives CASSASGGRTDTQYF.

The chain couples TRBV19 to TRBJ1-1; D perhaps matches TRBD1 (6 bases). Between the trimmed V and J ends, which lost 4 bases and 6 bases, there was a span of 12 bases. Per the germline V gene, CDR1 is LNHDA and CDR2 is SQIVND (reference sequence). The CDR3 is 13 residues long. The CDR3 nucleotides are TGTGCCAGTAGTACCCAGACAGGTCCTGAAGCTTTCTTT. Residues: CASSTQTGPEAFF.

V usage is TRBV5-6 and J usage is TRBJ2-7; 9 nucleotides align to TRBD1. CDR1 and CDR2 (germline): SGHDT, YYEEEE. Trimming at V came to 3 bases and at J to 5 bases, leaving 9 bases not matched to a gene. The CDR3 contains 15 residues. The DNA of the CDR3 is TGTGCCAGCAGCTCCTCCGGGACAGGGACCCACGAGCAGTACTTC. Protein product: CASSSSGTGTHEQYF.

The chain combines TRBV7-9 with TRBJ2-7; the match to TRBD2 covers 8 bases. CDR1 SEHNR and CDR2 FQNEAQ come from the germline V gene (reference sequence). V shed 4 bases and J 1 base; nucleotides not matched to a gene: 15. This CDR3 spans 18 amino acids. The DNA for the CDR3 is TGTGCCAGCAGCTCCCCACCTGTATTAGCGGGGAAATCCTACGAGCAGTACTTC. It encodes CASSSPPVLAGKSYEQYF.

The chain combines TRBV6-5 with TRBJ1-2, with 7 positions matching TRBD1. V lost 2 bases to trimming and J lost 8 bases; unmatched junction nucleotides: 5. This CDR3 has 13 amino acids. CDR1 and CDR2 (germline): MNHEY, SVGAGI. The CDR3 nucleotides read TGTGCCAGCAGTTACCGGACAGGCGAGGGCTACACCTTC. It specifies CASSYRTGEGYTF.

The CDR3 coding sequence is TGTGCCAGCAGTGAATCCTACAGGGGGCGAAATTCACCCCTCCACTTT. Amino acids: CASSESYRGRNSPLHF. The genes are TRBV25-1 and TRBJ1-6, with 9 bases identical to TRBD1. The CDR3 is made up of 16 amino acids. CDR1 MGHDK and CDR2 SYGVNS come from the germline V gene. The V segment lost 1 base and the J segment 7 bases; nucleotides outside the gene matches: 5. Full variable domain (rest looked up from reference TRBV25-1 and TRBJ1-6): EADIYQTPRYLVIGTGKKITLECSQTMGHDKMYWYQQDPGMELHLIHYSYGVNSTEKGDLSSESTVSRIRTEHFPLTLESARPSHTSQYLCASSESYRGRNSPLHFGNGTRLTVT.

The chain is built from TRBV5-1 and TRBJ2-1; D is unclear. This CDR3 is built from 13 residues. Germline lookup yields CDR1 SGHRS and CDR2 YFSETQ. The V end was cut by 4 bases, the J end by 10 bases, with 15 bases between. CDR3 DNA sequence: TGCGCCAGCAGCGAAACCGGGCCTAGGGAGCAGTTCTTC. It yields the protein CASSETGPREQFF.

In its sample, this clone was seen once. The genes are TRBV18 and TRBJ1-6, with D perhaps matching TRBD1 (5 bases). Germline CDR1 KGHSH, CDR2 LQKENI. The V end lost 6 bases, the J end lost 11 bases, and 11 bases lay between the germline ends. This CDR3 has 12 residues. CDR3 amino acids: CASSLDSPPLHF. Here the CDR3 DNA reads TGTGCCAGCTCCTTAGACAGTCCACCCCTCCACTTT.